This T cell receptor (beta chain) was documented in a study of T cells in Graves' hyperthyroidism and ophthalmopathy. General observations from the study: Blood samples included most of the expanded thyroid clonotypes exceeding 0.001.

This clonotype was seen ten or more times. The antigen is unknown. TCR beta CDR3 regions were amplified from RNA transcripts. Carried out on the TCR CDR3, a first-round RT-PCR used the HTBI primer set. TCRdb independently ran MiXCR on the multiplex PCR reads; one entry per CDR3 protein. Of approximately 690,000 distinct CDR3 sequences listed, roughly 14% are singletons. Patients having uncontrolled infection, another autoimmune disease, pregnancy or lactation were not included. This sample holds PBMCs from less than 13 ml fresh peripheral blood. The CDR3 has 14 residues. Trimming shortened V by 4 bases and J by 3 bases, and 14 bases separated the two germline ends. Germline V gene lookup returns CDR1 SGHRS and CDR2 YFSETQ.

Input material: blood. This chain uses TRBV5-1 with TRBJ2-7; no definite D call. The TCR was taken from a woman between 50 and 59 years old with Graves' ophthalmopathy. As DNA, the CDR3 is TGCGCCAGCAGCCCAAGGGTCCCGGACTACGAGCAGTACTTC. Amino acid sequence: CASSPRVPDYEQYF.